These 5 T cell receptor beta chains share one sample of origin, sequenced in a study of cytomegalovirus exposure and HLA in healthy donors. This PCR relied on a set of 60 Vbeta primers and 13 Jbeta primers. Sequenced by immunoSEQ multiplex PCR; TCRdb stores in-frame clones only, minus some. The repertoire has roughly 80,000 clones, about four fifths of them found once; the top ten carry 2.4%. The sequenced sample was PBMCs. These receptors were collected from a woman aged 50 to 60 in good health and CMV-seronegative.

The chain joins TRBV30 to TRBJ1-4; D ambiguous. V shed 3 bases and J shed 4 bases, with 9 bases lying between them. In germline, CDR1 is GTSNPN, CDR2 SVGIG (reference sequence). CDR3 size: 13 residues. The CDR3 DNA is TGTGCCTGGAGGACTAAGGGTAATGAAAAACTGTTTTTT. The encoded protein is CAWRTKGNEKLFF.

As DNA, the CDR3 is TGTGCCAGCAGCTTAGTTCTAGCGGGGGCTTTGTCTACCGGGGAGCTGTTTTTT. It yields the protein CASSLVLAGALSTGELFF. This chain uses TRBV7-2 with TRBJ2-2, with 10 bases identical to TRBD2. After removal of 1 base from V and 5 bases from J, the junction contained 10 bases not matched to a gene. The CDR3 runs 18 residues. Germline CDR1 SGHTA, CDR2 FQGNSA. The whole variable domain, remainder taken from reference TRBV7-2 and TRBJ2-2, is GAGVSQSPSNKVTEKGKDVELRCDPISGHTALYWYRQSLGQGLEFLIYFQGNSAPDKSGLPSDRFSAERTGGSVSTLTIQRTQQEDSAVYLCASSLVLAGALSTGELFFGEGSRLTVL.

This sequence joins TRBV5-5 and TRBJ1-1; D is unresolved. Germline V gene lookup returns CDR1 SGHKS and CDR2 YYEKEE (reference sequence). Trimming removed 0 bases from V and 11 bases from J, with 14 bases in between. The CDR3 totals 13 residues. This chain's CDR3 is CASSLGSEVVAFF. The CDR3 bases are TGTGCCAGCAGCTTGGGATCAGAGGTTGTTGCTTTCTTT.

The chain links TRBV9 to TRBJ2-3; 8 bases agree with TRBD2. The CDR3 contains 15 residues. V was clipped by 5 bases and J by 3 bases; unmatched bases: 8. The germline CDR1 and CDR2 sequences are SGDLS and YYNGEE. The CDR3 sequence is CASSASGGATDTQYF. In DNA form, the CDR3 reads TGTGCCAGCAGTGCCTCGGGGGGGGCAACAGATACGCAGTATTTT.

The chain recombines TRBV4-1 with TRBJ2-7; D uncertain. CDR3 length: 15 residues. CDR1 is MGHRA and CDR2 is YSYEKL in the germline V gene. V was trimmed by 0 bases and J by 0 bases, leaving 9 bases between them. CDR3 coding DNA: TGCGCCAGCAGCCAAGAAAACTCCCCCTCCTACGAGCAGTACTTC. It encodes CASSQENSPSYEQYF.